Each of the 20 T cell receptor beta chains below was sequenced from the same sample in a study of blood T cell repertoires in COVID-19. Clones were sequenced by immunoSEQ multiplex PCR, and TCRdb holds only the in-frame ones, with some missing. The sample lists hundreds of thousands of clones, just over 85% occurring once. Source material: peripheral blood. The source is a woman aged 25 to 45 with active or convalescent COVID-19.

The V and J genes are TRBV4-1 and TRBJ2-2; no clear D gene. The CDR3 spans 16 residues. V was clipped by 4 bases and J by 1 base, with 13 bases between them. Germline lookup yields CDR1 MGHRA and CDR2 YSYEKL. The CDR3 DNA follows: TGCGCCAGCAGCCCCATAAGCGACCGGAACACCGGGGAGCTGTTTTTT. As protein: CASSPISDRNTGELFF.

This clone was seen once. This chain links TRBV14 with TRBJ1-2, with a possible D match to TRBD1 (6 bases). In germline, CDR1 is SGHDN, CDR2 FVKESK. V gave up 3 bases and J gave up 4 bases, with 12 bases separating them. This CDR3 spans 14 amino acids. Here the CDR3 DNA reads TGTGCCAGCAGCCATGTGGGGGCCAGCTATGGCTACACCTTC. Its protein product is CASSHVGASYGYTF.

V usage is TRBV18 and J usage is TRBJ1-1, with 10 bases matching TRBD1. Germline CDR1 reads KGHSH; CDR2 reads LQKENI. The CDR3 is 15 amino acids. Unmatched junction bases numbered 2, after V lost 4 bases and J lost 0 bases. As DNA, the CDR3 is TGTGCCAGCTCACAGGACAGGGGGATGAACACTGAAGCTTTCTTT. Translated: CASSQDRGMNTEAFF.

J is TRBJ2-7 and V is TRBV29-1, with a possible D match to TRBD1 (6 bases). CDR1 and CDR2 (germline): SQVTM, ANQGSEA. Trimming took 0 bases from V and 1 from J, leaving 13 bases between them. CDR3 length equals 15 residues. CDR3 sequence reads: CSVEDRGQGSYEQYF. The CDR3 DNA sequence: TGCAGCGTTGAAGATCGTGGGCAGGGGTCCTACGAGCAGTACTTC.

The chain is built from TRBV7-9 and TRBJ1-2; 10 bases are a match to TRBD1. The trim removed 5 bases at V and 5 bases at J, leaving 11 bases unmatched. In germline, CDR1 is SEHNR, CDR2 FQNEAQ (reference sequence). The CDR3 length is 16 residues. The CDR3 loop is CASSTRSTGGGYGYTF. The CDR3 DNA is TGTGCCAGCAGCACTCGCTCGACAGGGGGCGGGTATGGCTACACCTTC.

The J gene is TRBJ1-2, the V gene TRBV6-5; tentative D call: TRBD1 (5 bases). The ends were cut back, 5 bases at V and 4 bases at J, with 17 bases in the middle. Germline-derived CDR1 and CDR2 are MNHEY and SVGAGI. The CDR3 length is 15 residues. The CDR3 loop reads CASSLLTDEVYGYTF. CDR3 nucleotide sequence: TGTGCCAGCAGTCTTCTGACAGACGAAGTCTATGGCTACACCTTC.

The chain is built from TRBV6-5 and TRBJ1-1; no clear D. V was shortened by 2 bases and J by 2 bases, with 9 bases between the two germline ends. The V gene's germline CDR1 is MNHEY and CDR2 SVGAGI. The length of the CDR3 is 14 residues. Here the CDR3 DNA reads TGTGCCAGCAGTTACAGCGCCTTAAACACTGAAGCTTTCTTT. It translates to CASSYSALNTEAFF.

This rearrangement joins TRBV7-9 to TRBJ2-3; 13 bases match TRBD2. There are 19 residues in the CDR3. Germline V CDR1 and CDR2: SEHNR, FQNEAQ (reference sequence). Trimming took 4 bases from V and 0 from J; bases not matched to a gene: 10. The CDR3 sequence is CASSSPTSGRFHSTDTQYF. The DNA of the CDR3 is TGTGCCAGCAGCTCGCCGACTAGCGGGAGGTTCCATAGCACAGATACGCAGTATTTT.

The V call is TRBV6-4, the J call TRBJ2-3, with TRBD2 identical over 8 bases. Germline values: CDR1 MRHNA, CDR2 SNTAGT. The CDR3 consists of 15 residues. J lost 5 bases, V lost 4 bases, and 8 bases had no gene match. This CDR3 reads CASSVTSGQGDTQYF. DNA of the CDR3: TGTGCCAGCAGTGTAACTAGCGGCCAGGGAGATACGCAGTATTTT.

CDR3 sequence: CASRRTGIDSNQPQHF. Written as DNA, the CDR3 is TGTGCCAGCAGGCGTACAGGGATTGATAGCAATCAGCCCCAGCATTTT. The chain uses TRBV6-6 and TRBJ1-5; tentatively, D is TRBD1 (6 bases). Trimming stripped 6 bases from V and 0 bases from J, with 15 bases between. Looked up from germline, CDR1 is MNHNY and CDR2 is SVGAGI (reference sequence). The CDR3 has 16 residues.

The V and J genes are TRBV3-1 (or the pseudogene TRBV3-2) and TRBJ2-5; D might be TRBD1 (6 bases). Per germline, CDR1 LGHDT and CDR2 YNNKEL (reference sequence). The V gene lost 5 bases and the J gene lost 5 bases, with 18 bases spanning the gap. This CDR3 is built from 15 residues. For the CDR3, the DNA is TGTGCCAGCAGCTCGTTCGGTGGGGGCGGGGAGACCCAGTACTTC. Translation: CASSSFGGGGETQYF.

The genes are TRBV15 and TRBJ2-7, with D possibly being TRBD2 (6 bases). This CDR3 contains 16 residues. Trimming left V 0 bases short and J 1 base short, with 13 bases between. The germline V gene has CDR1 LNHNV and CDR2 YYDKDF (reference sequence). In DNA form, the CDR3 reads TGTGCCACCAGCAGAGATCGAACGGGAGTGTCCTACGAGCAGTACTTC. It is translated as CATSRDRTGVSYEQYF.

The V call is TRBV15, the J call TRBJ2-5; D gene uncertain. Germline assignment: CDR1 LNHNV and CDR2 YYDKDF (reference sequence). The CDR3 is made up of 15 amino acids. Trimming took off 0 bases at V and 5 bases at J, with 13 bases between the two ends. The CDR3 DNA sequence: TGTGCCACCAGCAGAGAAGCAGCGCTCCGTGAGACCCAGTACTTC. Encoded protein: CATSREAALRETQYF.

The rearrangement uses TRBV5-1 and TRBJ2-3, with D perhaps matching TRBD2 (6 bases). This CDR3 spans 15 amino acids. Germline lookup yields CDR1 SGHRS and CDR2 YFSETQ. Trimming removed 3 bases from V and 1 base from J, with 12 bases in between. CDR3 residues: CASSSGVSGTDTQYF. In DNA, the CDR3 is TGCGCCAGCAGCTCGGGGGTCAGTGGCACAGATACGCAGTATTTT. Full variable domain (missing parts from reference TRBV5-1 and TRBJ2-3): KAGVTQTPRYLIKTRGQQVTLSCSPISGHRSVSWYQQTPGQGLQFLFEYFSETQRNKGNFPGRFSGRQFSNSRSEMNVSTLELGDSALYLCASSSGVSGTDTQYFGPGTRLTVL.

CDR3 DNA: TGTGCCAGCAGTTACTCGGGACAGAACTATGGCTACACCTTC. It translates to CASSYSGQNYGYTF. The chain carries TRBV6-6 and TRBJ1-2; 7 nucleotides agree with TRBD1. Germline V gene data show CDR1 as MNHNY and CDR2 as SVGAGI (reference sequence). The V gene end was trimmed by 0 bases and the J gene end by 2 bases; junction bases not matched to a gene: 0. The CDR3 consists of 14 residues.

This chain joins TRBV5-1 and TRBJ1-6; the D is unclear. From germline, CDR1 is SGHRS and CDR2 YFSETQ. The V and J ends lost 0 bases and 11 bases respectively, with 21 bases between them. The CDR3 is 17 residues long. The CDR3 DNA is TGCGCCAGCAGCTTGGTAGTCTCTCTCGGGGTTTCGACACCCCTCCACTTT. This encodes CASSLVVSLGVSTPLHF.

The rearrangement uses TRBV30 and TRBJ2-3, with D tentatively TRBD1 (5 bases). With 0 bases removed from V and 3 bases from J, the gap between germline ends came to 10 bases. Germline CDR1 is GTSNPN and CDR2 is SVGIG (reference sequence). CDR3 length equals 14 residues. The CDR3 bases are TGTGCCTGGAGTGTAAGGGGCCTAACAGATACGCAGTATTTT. Amino acid sequence: CAWSVRGLTDTQYF.

This clone was seen once. V gene TRBV5-1 combines with J gene TRBJ2-7, with D perhaps TRBD1 (7 bases). CDR3 length: 15 amino acids. Germline CDR1 and CDR2: SGHRS and YFSETQ. V was pared by 0 bases and J by 2 bases, with 12 bases between. The CDR3 spells CASSLDPGGTYEQYF. The CDR3 DNA reads TGCGCCAGCAGCTTGGACCCAGGGGGGACCTACGAGCAGTACTTC.

The chain is built from TRBV2 and TRBJ1-3, with a weak D call TRBD1 (5 bases). V was cut by 5 bases and J by 0 bases, with 11 bases left in between. The CDR3 has 15 residues. CDR1 and CDR2 from the germline V gene are SNHLY and FYNNEI. The CDR3 sequence: CASSTGGGSGNTIYF. The CDR3 DNA is TGTGCCAGCAGTACCGGGGGGGGCTCTGGAAACACCATATATTTT.

The rearrangement uses TRBV5-1 and TRBJ2-1; 8 bases are a match to TRBD2. The V gene end was trimmed by 4 bases and the J gene end by 7 bases; junction bases not matched to a gene: 7. The germline V gene encodes CDR1 SGHRS and CDR2 YFSETQ. The CDR3 runs 14 residues. The CDR3 reads CASSPGLGWNEQFF. Here the CDR3 DNA reads TGCGCCAGCAGCCCGGGACTAGGGTGGAATGAGCAGTTCTTC.